Below, 2 T cell receptor beta chains from the same sample are listed, as sequenced in a study of cytomegalovirus exposure and HLA in healthy donors. PCR was performed using 60 Vbeta and 13 Jbeta primers. Only in-frame clones appear in the TCRdb table, and some are missing; sequencing was by immunoSEQ multiplex PCR. The data contain over 200,000 clones, 82% of them singletons. The sequenced material came from PBMCs. These receptors were taken from a middle-aged woman in good health and CMV-seropositive.

This chain links TRBV7-9 with TRBJ2-7; a possible D gene is TRBD2 (6 bases). V shed 1 base and J shed 5 bases, with 9 bases lying between them. The CDR3 spans 13 residues. Germline V lookup: CDR1 SEHNR, CDR2 FQNEAQ (reference sequence). CDR3 nucleotide sequence: TGTGCCAGCAGCTTAGTCGGAGGGAACGAGCAGTACTTC. Translating it yields CASSLVGGNEQYF.

This rearrangement joins TRBV5-1 to TRBJ2-3; D might be TRBD2 (7 bases). The germline V gene encodes CDR1 SGHRS and CDR2 YFSETQ. V was shortened by 1 base and J by 6 bases, with 21 bases between the two germline ends. This CDR3 comprises 17 residues. CDR3 loop: CASSLSSPGGVFDTQYF. The DNA for the CDR3 is TGCGCCAGCAGCTTGTCCTCCCCGGGGGGCGTTTTCGATACGCAGTATTTT.